The next 31 T cell receptor beta chains were all read from a single sample in a study of blood T cells in healthy people across ages. The use of a sample-barcoded 5' primer and a J-beta primer mix characterized a second PCR of about 6 to 11 cycles. TCRdb independently ran MiXCR on the 5' RACE reads; one entry per CDR3 protein. The sample comprises about 830,000 distinct CDR3 sequences, roughly 60% of which are singletons, and 28% rests with the top ten. The sample consisted of blood. These receptors were collected from a man aged 25 to 40 in good health.

This clonotype has a single count. This chain links TRBV12-3 or TRBV12-4 with TRBJ2-6; 9 bases line up with TRBD1. V shed 3 bases, J shed 0 bases, and the junction held 12 bases outside the gene matches. CDR3 length equals 20 residues. The CDR3 DNA follows: TGTGCCAGCAGTTTCGCCCCGGGACAGGGTTTTAGCTCTGGGGCCAACGTCCTGACTTTC. It translates to CASSFAPGQGFSSGANVLTF.

In DNA form, the CDR3 reads TGCAGCGGGAAGGGGGACGGAGAGACCCAGTACTTC. Translated, it gives CSGKGDGETQYF. V is TRBV29-1 and J is TRBJ2-5; a possible D gene is TRBD1 (6 bases). CDR1 is SQVTM, CDR2 ANQGSEA, per germline. V lost 7 bases and J 4 bases, leaving 13 bases between the germline ends. The CDR3 has 12 residues.

This chain links TRBV28 with TRBJ2-3; D unresolved. Trimming shortened V by 6 bases and J by 2 bases, and 15 bases separated the two germline ends. Germline V lookup: CDR1 MDHEN, CDR2 SYDVKM. The CDR3 contains 15 residues. The CDR3 loop is CASSPLGTYTDTQYF. CDR3 nucleotides: TGTGCCAGCAGCCCTCTGGGCACCTACACAGATACGCAGTATTTT.

J is TRBJ2-1 and V is TRBV20-1; 7 bases are a match to TRBD2. The length of the CDR3 is 16 residues. Germline assignment: CDR1 DFQATT and CDR2 SNEGSKA (reference sequence). J lost 9 bases, V lost 0 bases, and 14 bases had no gene match. For the CDR3, the DNA is TGCAGTGCTAGAGATCGCACTAGCGCAAGGCCCCGTGAGCAGTTCTTC. Translated, it gives CSARDRTSARPREQFF.

In its sample, this clonotype was seen a few times. The chain carries TRBV6-5 and TRBJ2-1; 7 bases fit TRBD1. The CDR3 has 11 amino acids. The J segment lost 14 bases and the V segment lost 6 bases, leaving 7 bases of the junction unmatched. Germline CDR1 and CDR2: MNHEY and SVGAGI. The DNA for the CDR3 is TGTGCCAGCAGCCGGGACAGAAGAGAGTTCTTC. Protein product: CASSRDRREFF.

This clonotype has only a few counts. The rearrangement uses TRBV12-3 or TRBV12-4 and TRBJ2-1; D is possibly TRBD1 (5 bases). The CDR3 length is 13 residues. Trimming left V 6 bases short and J 15 bases short, with 21 bases between. The CDR3 DNA follows: TGTGCCAGCAGCCCTACAGGTCCCAACCCTCCGTTCTTC. Protein product: CASSPTGPNPPFF.

The chain recombines TRBV24-1 with TRBJ2-3, with 8 positions matching TRBD1. The length of the CDR3 is 15 residues. Looked up from germline, CDR1 is KGHDR and CDR2 is SFDVKD. The junction had 5 bases not matched to a gene; V was cut back by 4 bases and J by 3 bases. The CDR3 reads CATSDPGQGTDTQYF. In nucleotides, the CDR3 is TGTGCCACCAGTGACCCTGGACAGGGAACAGATACGCAGTATTTT.

The sample holds a few counts of this clonotype. The gene calls are TRBV4-3 and TRBJ2-4, with D perhaps TRBD2 (6 bases). The closer fit of TRBJ2-7 to the DNA end suggests the J call may be wrong. This CDR3 comprises 15 residues. Germline V gives CDR1 LGHNA, CDR2 YSLEER. CDR3 protein: CASSHLSGRSYEQYF. The CDR3 DNA reads TGCGCCAGCAGCCACCTTAGCGGACGTTCGTACGAGCAGTACTTC.

J is TRBJ2-1 and V is TRBV9; D remains ambiguous. Trimming removed 0 bases at V and 2 bases at J, with 9 bases between. The CDR3 spans 15 residues. Per germline, CDR1 SGDLS and CDR2 YYNGEE. CDR3 amino acids: CASSVGAGPYNEQFF. The CDR3 coding sequence is TGTGCCAGCAGCGTAGGGGCAGGCCCCTACAATGAGCAGTTCTTC.

This clonotype was detected only a few times. This chain connects TRBV9 to TRBJ1-2; 9 bases are shared with TRBD1. After removal of 3 bases from V and 4 bases from J, the junction contained 7 bases not matched to a gene. CDR1 and CDR2 (germline): SGDLS, YYNGEE. The CDR3 loop spans 15 amino acids. The CDR3 loop reads CASSGGGTGIYGYTF. The CDR3 DNA sequence: TGTGCCAGCAGCGGCGGGGGGACAGGGATCTATGGCTACACCTTC.

This clonotype has just a few counts. The chain is built from TRBV6-2 or TRBV6-3 and TRBJ2-1; tentative D call: TRBD1 (6 bases). Trimming left V 3 bases short and J 7 bases short, with 16 bases between. Germline CDR1 is MNHEY and CDR2 is SVGEGT. CDR3 size: 15 residues. DNA of the CDR3: TGTGCCAGCAGTTATCGGACAGCCGGTGAGAATGAGCAGTTCTTC. Protein: CASSYRTAGENEQFF.

To note about this clonotype: A much larger clone is a single base away; this may be a read error. V gene TRBV5-1 combines with J gene TRBJ2-1, with D unresolved. In germline, CDR1 is SGHRS, CDR2 YFSETQ. The CDR3 has 12 amino acids. V was trimmed by 4 bases and J by 10 bases, leaving 12 bases between them. The DNA of the CDR3 is TGCGCCAGCAGCGGATCCACAGAGGAGCAGTTCTTC. Protein product: CASSGSTEEQFF.

This clonotype was detected a few times. The chain recombines TRBV5-1 with TRBJ2-5; no clear D. CDR1 and CDR2 (germline): SGHRS, YFSETQ. The V end lost 5 bases, the J end lost 4 bases, and 18 bases lay between the germline ends. The length of the CDR3 is 15 residues. The CDR3 region is CASRDPGRPRETQYF. CDR3 DNA: TGCGCCAGCAGGGACCCTGGTAGACCGCGAGAGACCCAGTACTTC. The full variable domain, in which reference TRBV5-1 and TRBJ2-5 provide the parts outside the CDR3, is KAGVTQTPRYLIKTRGQQVTLSCSPISGHRSVSWYQQTPGQGLQFLFEYFSETQRNKGNFPGRFSGRQFSNSRSEMNVSTLELGDSALYLCASRDPGRPRETQYFGPGTRLLVL.

Many counts were recorded for this clonotype. This rearrangement joins TRBV4-2 to TRBJ2-4; no clear D gene. Germline-derived CDR1 and CDR2 are LGHNA and YNFKEQ. V was clipped by 0 bases and J by 4 bases, with 10 bases between them. The CDR3 is 15 amino acids. The DNA for the CDR3 is TGTGCCAGCAGCCAAGATCTGGCAAAGAAAAACATTCAGTACTTC. This sequence encodes CASSQDLAKKNIQYF.

The chain uses TRBV6-6 and TRBJ2-3; the D gene is possibly TRBD1 (6 bases). The V gene lost 6 bases and the J gene lost 4 bases, with 23 bases spanning the gap. The CDR3 runs to 17 residues. Germline-derived CDR1 and CDR2 are MNHNY and SVGAGI (reference sequence). DNA of the CDR3: TGTGCCAGCAGCGATATACCGACAGGCCTGGCCCCAGATACGCAGTATTTT. It codes for CASSDIPTGLAPDTQYF.

There are a few counts of this clonotype. J is TRBJ2-3 and V is TRBV20-1, with 11 nucleotides matching TRBD2. The trim removed 3 bases at V and 2 bases at J, leaving 4 bases unmatched. The germline CDR1 and CDR2 sequences are DFQATT and SNEGSKA (reference sequence). This CDR3 has 15 residues. The CDR3 protein is CSASLAGGPTDTQYF. CDR3 in DNA: TGCAGTGCTAGCCTAGCGGGGGGACCCACAGATACGCAGTATTTT.

The CDR3 sequence: CASSLAPQNTEAFF. CDR3 DNA: TGTGCCAGCAGCTTAGCGCCGCAGAACACTGAAGCTTTCTTT. The chain joins TRBV7-6 to TRBJ1-1; D gene uncertain. The CDR3 spans 14 residues. The V gene's germline CDR1 is SGHVS and CDR2 FNYEAQ. Trimming stripped 0 bases from V and 1 base from J, with 6 bases between.

This clonotype was seen a handful of times. The rearrangement links TRBV29-1 to TRBJ2-3; perhaps TRBD2 as D (6 bases). The CDR3 is made up of 14 amino acids. Trimming took 8 bases from V and 4 from J, leaving 19 bases between them. From germline, CDR1 is SQVTM and CDR2 ANQGSEA. The CDR3 DNA sequence: TGCAGCACGGAACCCTCTGGAGGGCCAGATACGCAGTATTTT. Translating gives CSTEPSGGPDTQYF.

The chain couples TRBV20-1 to TRBJ2-7; 10 positions agree with TRBD1. The germline CDR1 and CDR2 sequences are DFQATT and SNEGSKA (reference sequence). The length of the CDR3 is 15 residues. V was pared by 0 bases and J by 4 bases, with 6 bases of the junction left unmatched. The CDR3 loop reads CSARDPDRGGYEQYF. CDR3 nucleotides: TGCAGTGCTAGAGACCCGGACAGGGGGGGATACGAGCAGTACTTC.

V gene TRBV28 combines with J gene TRBJ2-1; D not certain. The CDR3 length is 14 residues. V gave up 5 bases and J gave up 7 bases, with 15 bases separating them. Germline CDR1 is MDHEN and CDR2 is SYDVKM. CDR3 residues: CASSTRTPSNEQFF. The CDR3 bases are TGTGCCAGCAGTACACGGACGCCCTCGAATGAGCAGTTCTTC.

As regards this clonotype: Being one base from a much bigger clone, this may be a read error. The chain uses TRBV20-1 and TRBJ2-5; D is perhaps TRBD1 or TRBD2 (5 bases each). The DNA matches TRBJ2-1 better at its end, which makes the J call doubtful. Germline loops: CDR1 DFQATT, CDR2 SNEGSKA (reference sequence). The CDR3 length is 13 residues. CDR3 DNA: TGCAGTGCTAGAGTGGGGGTCCAAGAGACCCAGTTCTTC. This sequence encodes CSARVGVQETQFF.

This chain uses TRBV27 with TRBJ1-2, with D tentatively TRBD1 (6 bases). This CDR3 is built from 16 residues. Per the germline V gene, CDR1 is MNHEY and CDR2 is SMNVEV (reference sequence). V lost 5 bases and J lost 0, with 16 bases in between. CDR3 amino acids: CASSTLARGPNYGYTF. DNA of the CDR3: TGTGCCAGCAGTACGCTCGCCAGGGGCCCTAACTATGGCTACACCTTC.

The rearrangement joins TRBV5-1 to TRBJ2-7; a weak D match, TRBD2 (5 bases). The closer fit of TRBJ2-5 to the DNA end suggests the J call may be wrong. Looked up from germline, CDR1 is SGHRS and CDR2 is YFSETQ. The CDR3 consists of 14 residues. The CDR3 reads CASRRAPGSETQYF. The DNA for the CDR3 is TGCGCCAGCCGCCGAGCGCCGGGGTCGGAGACCCAGTACTTC.

The gene calls are TRBV9 and TRBJ2-1; no clear D. Germline lookup yields CDR1 SGDLS and CDR2 YYNGEE. V lost 2 bases, J lost 8 bases, and 17 bases lay in between. The CDR3 is 15 residues long. For the CDR3, the DNA is TGTGCCAGCAGCGTCTCTTCAAACCTTTGGGATGAGCAGTTCTTC. The encoded protein is CASSVSSNLWDEQFF.

This clonotype was detected only a few times. CDR3 DNA: TGTGCCAGCTCCTCCGGGTCTTCCCGAATCCAAGAGACCCAGTACTTC. Translation: CASSSGSSRIQETQYF. The chain is built from TRBV12-3 or TRBV12-4 and TRBJ2-5, with D uncertain. V was clipped by 8 bases and J by 1 base, with 20 bases between them. The CDR3 runs to 16 residues.

V is TRBV9 and J is TRBJ1-2, with D tentatively TRBD1 (6 bases). With 7 bases removed from V and 6 bases from J, the gap between germline ends came to 13 bases. Per the germline V gene, CDR1 is SGDLS and CDR2 is YYNGEE. This CDR3 is 12 amino acids long. The CDR3 spells CASGGRGHGYTF. DNA for the CDR3: TGTGCCAGCGGGGGCAGGGGCCATGGCTACACCTTC.

This clonotype showed up just once. The rearrangement uses TRBV4-3 and TRBJ2-2, with D unresolved. This CDR3 has 16 amino acids. V gave up 0 bases and J gave up 4 bases, with 12 bases separating them. Germline V gives CDR1 LGHNA, CDR2 YSLEER. The CDR3 sequence: CASSQDLGSLTGELFF. The CDR3, as DNA: TGCGCCAGCAGCCAAGATCTTGGCAGTCTCACCGGGGAGCTGTTTTTT.

The chain has TRBV10-3 and TRBJ1-6; tentatively, D is TRBD1 (5 bases). Germline loops: CDR1 ENHRY, CDR2 SYGVKD. The germline V and J ends were trimmed by 7 bases and 9 bases, with 22 bases remaining between them. CDR3 size: 16 residues. The CDR3 sequence: CAINTGTGQSGSPLHF. The CDR3 nucleotides are TGTGCCATCAACACAGGTACGGGGCAGAGTGGTTCACCCCTCCACTTT.

The rearrangement uses TRBV5-1 and TRBJ2-3; either TRBD1 or TRBD2 may supply D (6 bases each). The V gene lost 3 bases and the J gene lost 1 base, with 15 bases spanning the gap. This CDR3 is built from 16 residues. The germline V gene has CDR1 SGHRS and CDR2 YFSETQ. CDR3 sequence: CASSWGAGDGTDTQYF. CDR3 bases: TGCGCCAGCAGCTGGGGGGCAGGGGACGGCACAGATACGCAGTATTTT.

The chain is built from TRBV7-2 and TRBJ2-3, with no clear D. The germline CDR1 and CDR2 sequences are SGHTA and FQGNSA. Trimming left V 4 bases short and J 2 bases short, with 13 bases between. This CDR3 region has 15 residues. CDR3 bases: TGTGCCAGCAGCTACTTCGCCTCGTCCACAGATACGCAGTATTTT. Protein product: CASSYFASSTDTQYF. The whole variable domain, remainder taken from reference TRBV7-2 and TRBJ2-3, is GAGVSQSPSNKVTEKGKDVELRCDPISGHTALYWYRQSLGQGLEFLIYFQGNSAPDKSGLPSDRFSAERTGGSVSTLTIQRTQQEDSAVYLCASSYFASSTDTQYFGPGTRLTVL.

This clonotype has only a few counts. This chain uses TRBV12-3 or TRBV12-4 with TRBJ2-7, with D perhaps matching TRBD1 or TRBD2 (7 bases each). V lost 3 bases and J lost 5, with 23 bases in between. CDR3 size: 17 residues. CDR3 in DNA: TGTGCCAGCAGTTTTTGGTCCGGGAGGACAGGCTCGCACGAGCAGTACTTC. Translation: CASSFWSGRTGSHEQYF.